This T cell receptor beta chain was identified in a study of cytomegalovirus exposure and HLA in healthy donors. Regarding this clone: As yet, its antigen is unknown.

This CDR3 is built from 15 residues. Trimming at V came to 5 bases and at J to 3 bases, leaving 10 bases not matched to a gene. Germline CDR1 MNHEY, CDR2 SVGAGI. Notes on the study in general: Reportedly, fewer N-insertions than the approximately 700-donor mean appeared in an Asian-associated ancestry cluster in a later analysis.

With 60 Vbeta and 13 Jbeta primers, the PCR was carried out. Here immunoSEQ multiplex PCR was the method, and the copy in TCRdb shows in-frame clones only, minus some. The profile covers fewer than 250,000 clones, with 74% appearing a single time and 2.5% to 4% taken by the ten largest. The chain recombines TRBV6-5 with TRBJ2-7, with 7 nucleotides matching TRBD2. Material: PBMCs. This TCR was recovered from a woman between 25 and 40 years old in good health and CMV-seropositive. CDR3 nucleotide sequence: TGTGCCAGCAGTCTCCTAACTAGCGCCGGCTACGAGCAGTACTTC. Its protein product is CASSLLTSAGYEQYF.